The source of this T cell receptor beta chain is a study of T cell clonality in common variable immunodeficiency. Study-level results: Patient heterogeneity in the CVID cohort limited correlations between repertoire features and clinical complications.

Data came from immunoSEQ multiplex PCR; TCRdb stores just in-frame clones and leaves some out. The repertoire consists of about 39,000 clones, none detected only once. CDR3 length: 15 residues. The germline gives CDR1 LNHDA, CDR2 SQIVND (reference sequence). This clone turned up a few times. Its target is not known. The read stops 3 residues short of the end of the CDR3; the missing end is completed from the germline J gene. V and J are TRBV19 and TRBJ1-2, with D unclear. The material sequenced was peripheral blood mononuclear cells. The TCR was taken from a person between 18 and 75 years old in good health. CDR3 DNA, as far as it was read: TGTGCCAGTAAACCCCGGACTAACTCCTACAATGAC. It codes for CASKPRTNSYND. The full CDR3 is CASKPRTNSYNDYTF.